The 12 T cell receptor beta chains below all came from one sample that was sequenced in a study of OX40 agonist ivuxolimab in advanced cancers. Generated by immunoSEQ multiplex PCR, the TCRdb table keeps only in-frame clones and is missing some. The table shows 60,000 or so clones, with more than 75% occurring only once. Material: CD4+ or CD8+ T cells sorted from blood, obtained in a trial of the OX40 agonist ivuxolimab. These TCRs come from an adult with an advanced solid tumor such as melanoma, head and neck, liver or kidney cancer.

The genes are TRBV10-3 and TRBJ2-7; D ambiguous. Trimming shortened V by 8 bases and J by 3 bases, and 17 bases separated the two germline ends. There are 14 residues in the CDR3. Germline V gene data show CDR1 as ENHRY and CDR2 as SYGVKD. The CDR3 sequence is CAISAAGPFYEQYF. The DNA for the CDR3 is TGTGCCATCTCGGCAGCAGGCCCGTTCTACGAGCAGTACTTC.

This clone has just one count. The V call is TRBV9, the J call TRBJ2-5; D is ambiguous. V was shortened by 4 bases and J by 1 base, with 8 bases between the two germline ends. The CDR3 length is 13 residues. Germline V gene sequence: CDR1 SGDLS, CDR2 YYNGEE. CDR3 amino acids: CASSPGSQETQYF. Here the CDR3 DNA reads TGTGCCAGCAGCCCAGGATCCCAAGAGACCCAGTACTTC.

The chain employs TRBV27 and TRBJ2-7; tentative D call: TRBD2 (6 bases). The V end lost 7 bases, the J end lost 0 bases, and 13 bases lay between the germline ends. This CDR3 has 14 residues. Germline V gene lookup returns CDR1 MNHEY and CDR2 SMNVEV (reference sequence). The CDR3 reads CASKKVAVSYEQYF. The CDR3 region has the DNA TGTGCCAGCAAGAAAGTAGCGGTCTCCTACGAGCAGTACTTC.

The genes are TRBV7-9 and TRBJ2-1; the D gene is possibly TRBD1 (6 bases). CDR3 length: 15 amino acids. Trimming took off 6 bases at V and 2 bases at J, with 14 bases between the two ends. CDR1 and CDR2 from the germline V gene are SEHNR and FQNEAQ (reference sequence). Here the CDR3 DNA reads TGTGCCAGCAGTCCGAGGGGGAATCCCTACAATGAGCAGTTCTTC. Translating gives CASSPRGNPYNEQFF.

This sequence joins TRBV28 and TRBJ1-2, with 9 nucleotides matching TRBD1. The length of the CDR3 is 16 residues. V was clipped by 5 bases and J by 6 bases; unmatched bases: 13. Germline V CDR1 and CDR2: MDHEN, SYDVKM. The CDR3 reads CASSPRPPQGANGYTF. The CDR3 DNA is TGTGCCAGCAGTCCACGACCGCCACAGGGGGCGAATGGCTACACCTTC.

J is TRBJ2-6 and V is TRBV30; D not certain. Germline values: CDR1 GTSNPN, CDR2 SVGIG (reference sequence). The CDR3 spans 17 residues. Trimming pared 0 bases from V and 0 bases from J, leaving 12 bases between. The CDR3 region is CAWSVSGRISGANVLTF. The DNA of the CDR3 is TGTGCCTGGAGTGTTAGTGGTCGAATCTCTGGGGCCAACGTCCTGACTTTC.

The chain carries TRBV18 and TRBJ2-3, with 9 bases lining up with TRBD2. Germline values: CDR1 KGHSH, CDR2 LQKENI. This CDR3 spans 17 amino acids. V was pared by 0 bases and J by 5 bases, with 9 bases of the junction left unmatched. As DNA, the CDR3 is TGTGCCAGCTCACCACCGATTAGCGGGAGTCTCGGAGATACGCAGTATTTT. As protein: CASSPPISGSLGDTQYF.

The chain employs TRBV4-1 and TRBJ2-2; D unclear. This CDR3 contains 13 residues. The ends were cut back, 0 bases at V and 6 bases at J, with 5 bases in the middle. Germline V CDR1 and CDR2: MGHRA, YSYEKL. CDR3 DNA sequence: TGCGCCAGCAGCCAAGATGGTCCCGGGGAGCTGTTTTTT. Amino acid sequence: CASSQDGPGELFF.

The V and J genes are TRBV5-1 and TRBJ2-5; TRBD2 might be the D (6 bases). The V end was cut by 2 bases, the J end by 4 bases, with 12 bases between. Germline V gene lookup returns CDR1 SGHRS and CDR2 YFSETQ. CDR3 length equals 14 residues. This CDR3 is CASSLGPAGETQYF. The CDR3 nucleotides are TGCGCCAGCAGCTTAGGTCCAGCGGGAGAGACCCAGTACTTC. Complete variable domain (other parts from reference TRBV5-1 and TRBJ2-5): KAGVTQTPRYLIKTRGQQVTLSCSPISGHRSVSWYQQTPGQGLQFLFEYFSETQRNKGNFPGRFSGRQFSNSRSEMNVSTLELGDSALYLCASSLGPAGETQYFGPGTRLLVL.

The CDR3 sequence is CASSLDEQFF. The CDR3 DNA sequence: TGTGCCAGCAGTTTAGATGAGCAGTTCTTC. The chain recombines TRBV28 with TRBJ2-1; the D is unclear. The V end lost 2 bases, the J end lost 8 bases, and 1 base lay between the germline ends. Germline assignment: CDR1 MDHEN and CDR2 SYDVKM. The CDR3 is 10 residues long. Using reference TRBV28 and TRBJ2-1 for the parts outside the CDR3, the full variable domain is DVKVTQSSRYLVKRTGEKVFLECVQDMDHENMFWYRQDPGLGLRLIYFSYDVKMKEKGDIPEGYSVSREKKERFSLILESASTNQTSMYLCASSLDEQFFGPGTRLTVL.

This chain connects TRBV9 to TRBJ2-2; D not resolved. The germline V gene has CDR1 SGDLS and CDR2 YYNGEE. This CDR3 is built from 15 residues. Trimming shortened V by 2 bases and J by 2 bases, and 10 bases separated the two germline ends. CDR3 sequence (DNA): TGTGCCAGCAGCGTGAAGGGCGTAAACACCGGGGAGCTGTTTTTT. Translation: CASSVKGVNTGELFF.

The rearrangement joins TRBV7-8 to TRBJ2-7; D gene ambiguous. The germline gives CDR1 SGHVS, CDR2 FQNEAQ. Between the trimmed V and J ends, which lost 0 bases and 6 bases, there was a span of 9 bases. The CDR3 runs to 13 residues. The DNA of the CDR3 is TGTGCCAGCAGCTTAGCGGACGTAGGCGAGCAGTACTTC. This gives the protein CASSLADVGEQYF.